Listed below are T cell receptor beta chains from one sample, sequenced in a study of Graves' ophthalmopathy and Graves' hyperthyroidism. One entry per CDR3 protein, called by TCRdb with MiXCR from the multiplex PCR reads. This sample has about 1.2 million distinct CDR3 sequences; less than 45% occur once, and the top ten carry around 10%. The sample consisted of peripheral blood or thyroid tissue (not recorded which). The source is an adult man with Graves' hyperthyroidism. Both conserved end residues are part of each CDR3. Fields, in order: CDR3 DNA, CDR3 protein, J gene, D gene, V gene, clone size. D genes are given only for firm matches. Not every row has a clone size; where given, it reads once, few, many or a size class.

CDR3 DNA: TGTGCCAGCACCGATGTAGCGGGAACCTACTCCTACGAGCAGTACTTC
CDR3 protein: CASTDVAGTYSYEQYF
J gene: TRBJ2-7
D gene: TRBD2
V gene: TRBV2
clone size: many

CDR3 DNA: TGTGCCAGCCGCCAAACCGGGGTTTTAGGAGAAAAACTGTTTTTT
CDR3 protein: CASRQTGVLGEKLFF
J gene: TRBJ1-4
D gene: .
V gene: TRBV25-1
clone size: .

CDR3 DNA: TGTGCCGGCAGCTTAGAGTCGGCGAGGCCCCAGCATTTT
CDR3 protein: CAGSLESARPQHF
J gene: TRBJ1-5
D gene: .
V gene: TRBV5-5
clone size: .

CDR3 DNA: TGTGCCAGCAGCTTACTCGCCAGGGGGGGGCCCCATTATAGCAATCAGCCCCAGCATTTT
CDR3 protein: CASSLLARGGPHYSNQPQHF
J gene: TRBJ1-5
D gene: TRBD1
V gene: TRBV7-2
clone size: few

CDR3 DNA: TGTGCCAGCAGTAACCTTCGGGACCCACGGGAAAAACTGTTTTTT
CDR3 protein: CASSNLRDPREKLFF
J gene: TRBJ1-4
D gene: .
V gene: TRBV2
clone size: .

CDR3 DNA: TGTGCCAGCAGTTACCGGTTCCACGCCCTGAACACTGAAGCTTTCTTT
CDR3 protein: CASSYRFHALNTEAFF
J gene: TRBJ1-1
D gene: .
V gene: TRBV10-3
clone size: .

CDR3 DNA: TGTGCCAGCAGTTACGGGCAGAGGCGCGCTTTCTTT
CDR3 protein: CASSYGQRRAFF
J gene: TRBJ1-1
D gene: .
V gene: TRBV6-2/TRBV6-3
clone size: .

CDR3 DNA: TGTGCCAGCAGCCAAAACTCGAACACCGGGGAGCTGTTTTTT
CDR3 protein: CASSQNSNTGELFF
J gene: TRBJ2-2
D gene: .
V gene: TRBV7-9
clone size: once

CDR3 DNA: TGCGCCAGCAGCCTCGAACCACAGGGGACAGCCATTTACGAGCGGTACTTC
CDR3 protein: CASSLEPQGTAIYERYF
J gene: TRBJ2-7
D gene: TRBD1
V gene: TRBV5-1
clone size: .

CDR3 DNA: TGTGCCATCAGGTCGGCTGAGGGGGGGGATACGACTGAAGCTTTCTTT
CDR3 protein: CAIRSAEGGDTTEAFF
J gene: TRBJ1-1
D gene: .
V gene: TRBV10-3
clone size: few

CDR3 DNA: TGTGCCAACAGCTTGGGACTAGCGAGGCAAGAGACCCAGTACTTC
CDR3 protein: CANSLGLARQETQYF
J gene: TRBJ2-5
D gene: TRBD2
V gene: TRBV7-3
clone size: many

CDR3 DNA: TGTGCCATCAGTGACCCAACGGCGGGACGCACTGAAGCTTTCTTT
CDR3 protein: CAISDPTAGRTEAFF
J gene: TRBJ1-1
D gene: .
V gene: TRBV10-3
clone size: .

CDR3 DNA: TGTGCCAGCAGTGCCGGGGCTAGCGGGGACTACGAGCAGTACTTC
CDR3 protein: CASSAGASGDYEQYF
J gene: TRBJ2-7
D gene: TRBD2
V gene: TRBV7-3
clone size: .

CDR3 DNA: TGTGCCAGCAGCTCCTCCCCGGGGGCCTACGAGCAGTACTTC
CDR3 protein: CASSSSPGAYEQYF
J gene: TRBJ2-7
D gene: .
V gene: TRBV7-6
clone size: many

CDR3 DNA: TGTGCCAGCACGCGGACTAGCGGTATGAGTGGGGCCAACGTCCTGACTTTC
CDR3 protein: CASTRTSGMSGANVLTF
J gene: TRBJ2-6
D gene: TRBD2
V gene: TRBV27
clone size: few

CDR3 DNA: TGTGCCAGCAGTGAAGGGAGTGCGAGGGCGGGCTCCTACGAGCAGTACTTC
CDR3 protein: CASSEGSARAGSYEQYF
J gene: TRBJ2-7
D gene: .
V gene: TRBV2
clone size: many

CDR3 DNA: TGTGCCAGCAGATCTCGGGGGCAAGGTGAAAAACTGTTTTTT
CDR3 protein: CASRSRGQGEKLFF
J gene: TRBJ1-4
D gene: .
V gene: TRBV6-6
clone size: many

CDR3 DNA: TGTGCCAGCAGTTTCCGGACAGGAGCCGATACGCAGTATTTT
CDR3 protein: CASSFRTGADTQYF
J gene: TRBJ2-3
D gene: TRBD1
V gene: TRBV6-5
clone size: .

CDR3 DNA: TGTGCCAGCAGCTTAGTTGCAGGAGCGTTGGAGACCCAGTACTTC
CDR3 protein: CASSLVAGALETQYF
J gene: TRBJ2-5
D gene: .
V gene: TRBV7-2
clone size: .

CDR3 DNA: TGTGCCAGCAGAGGACCTCCCGCTGCCTACGAGCAGTACTTC
CDR3 protein: CASRGPPAAYEQYF
J gene: TRBJ2-7
D gene: .
V gene: TRBV6-1
clone size: many